Listed here is a single TCR beta chain. Its antigen is still unknown. Through a sample-barcoded 5' primer and a J-beta primer mix, a second PCR was run for roughly 6 to 11 cycles. Each sample provided no less than 2.5 million CDR3-containing paired-end reads. MiXCR, run by TCRdb on the 5' RACE reads, gives a single entry per CDR3 protein. The sample gives roughly 2 million distinct CDR3 sequences, around 50% of which show up once; roughly 2.1% is in the top ten. This sample was included in a study of blood T cells in healthy people across ages. Study at large: There was about one barcoded beta molecule captured by template switching per two T cells.

Study findings and constraints: Aged donors had fewer naive CD4+ cells and lower diversity than long-lived donors.

Germline V gives CDR1 SEHNR, CDR2 FQNEAQ (reference sequence). After removal of 7 bases from V and 2 bases from J, the junction contained 6 bases not matched to a gene. This CDR3 is built from 14 residues. The clonotype comes from a woman between 35 and 50 years old in good health. The specimen was blood. The V call is TRBV7-9, the J call TRBJ2-5; 8 nucleotides match TRBD1. The CDR3 region is CASNLGQGQETQYF. CDR3 DNA: TGTGCCAGCAATCTCGGACAGGGTCAAGAGACCCAGTACTTC. Together with reference TRBV7-9 and TRBJ2-5, the CDR3 gives the full variable domain: DTGVSQNPRHKITKRGQNVTFRCDPISEHNRLYWYRQTLGQGPEFLTYFQNEAQLEKSRLLSDRFSAERPKGSFSTLEIQRTEQGDSAMYLCASNLGQGQETQYFGPGTRLLVL.